These 28 T cell receptor beta chains were sequenced from one sample in a study of post-analysis software for immune sequencing data. The study, taken as a whole, reports: The five TRBV segments detected at higher frequency in patients than in controls included TRBV5-6, TRBV5-1 and TRBV20-1.

The antigens of these receptors remain unknown. Prepared libraries of TCR beta cDNA carried unique molecular identifiers. TCRdb used MiXCR to reprocess the PCR reads, holding one entry per CDR3 protein. Of roughly 600,000 distinct CDR3 sequences detected, 40% to 50% appear once; the ten largest clones hold around 1.7%. Material for sequencing was blood. The receptors were sampled from a girl aged 5 to 17 with multiple sclerosis.

This clonotype turned up a few times. V is TRBV6-1 and J is TRBJ2-7, with D maybe TRBD1 (7 bases). CDR3 size: 16 residues. The germline V gene has CDR1 MNHNS and CDR2 SASEGT. V lost 7 bases, J lost 0 bases, and 19 bases lay in between. CDR3 bases: TGTGCCAGCATCCTAAGTCAGGGGGGCAACTCCTACGAGCAGTACTTC. Translation: CASILSQGGNSYEQYF.

The gene calls are TRBV6-5 and TRBJ1-6; D remains ambiguous. This CDR3 contains 12 residues. The germline CDR1 and CDR2 sequences are MNHEY and SVGAGI. The ends were cut back, 6 bases at V and 8 bases at J, with 8 bases in the middle. Here the CDR3 DNA reads TGTGCCAGCAGATTGAAGGATTCACCCCTCCACTTT. This gives the protein CASRLKDSPLHF.

The chain employs TRBV2 and TRBJ2-1; possibly TRBD1 for D (5 bases). This CDR3 region has 12 residues. Deletions cut 8 bases from V and 6 bases from J, with 11 bases between. Germline V lookup: CDR1 SNHLY, CDR2 FYNNEI. CDR3 amino acids: CASQGLTNEQFF. The CDR3, as DNA: TGTGCCAGCCAGGGATTAACCAATGAGCAGTTCTTC.

This clonotype came up a few times. V gene TRBV4-1 combines with J gene TRBJ2-1, with 10 bases lining up with TRBD1. The germline CDR1 and CDR2 sequences are MGHRA and YSYEKL. J lost 5 bases, V lost 5 bases, and 9 bases had no gene match. The CDR3 totals 16 residues. CDR3 bases: TGCGCCAGCAGCGGATCAAGGGACAGGGGTCACAATGAGCAGTTCTTC. It is translated as CASSGSRDRGHNEQFF.

This clonotype was seen more than once but under ten times. The J gene is TRBJ1-1, the V gene TRBV7-2; 7 bases agree with TRBD1. With 1 base clipped from V and 0 bases from J, the junction kept 14 bases outside the gene matches. Germline V gene lookup returns CDR1 SGHTA and CDR2 FQGNSA. The CDR3 covers 19 residues. The CDR3 bases are TGTGCCAGCAGCTTAGTAAGTAGGAGACAGGGTCCTTTGAACACTGAAGCTTTCTTT. Protein sequence: CASSLVSRRQGPLNTEAFF.

This chain connects TRBV5-5 to TRBJ2-1, with no clear D. This CDR3 spans 15 amino acids. V was shortened by 4 bases and J by 0 bases, with 11 bases between the two germline ends. Germline V lookup: CDR1 SGHKS, CDR2 YYEKEE (reference sequence). CDR3 amino acids: CASSPDMGSYNEQFF. The CDR3 DNA sequence: TGTGCCAGCAGCCCTGATATGGGCTCCTACAATGAGCAGTTCTTC.

This rearrangement joins TRBV3-1 to TRBJ1-2; possible D gene TRBD1, 6 bases. This CDR3 comprises 17 residues. The V end lost 1 base, the J end lost 4 bases, and 19 bases lay between the germline ends. CDR1 is LGHDT and CDR2 is YNNKEL in the germline V gene (reference sequence). CDR3 in DNA: TGTGCCAGCAGCCAAGGCCAGGGGTTTTTGTCTGGCTATGGCTACACCTTC. Its translation is CASSQGQGFLSGYGYTF.

The chain is built from TRBV5-4 and TRBJ1-2; no clear D gene. With 3 bases removed from V and 2 bases from J, the gap between germline ends came to 11 bases. Germline V CDR1 and CDR2: SGHNT, YYREEE (reference sequence). The CDR3 spans 14 residues. The CDR3 DNA is TGTGCCAGCAGCTGGCTTCAGGCGAACTATGGCTACACCTTC. Protein: CASSWLQANYGYTF.

This clonotype was counted between two and nine times. The rearrangement links TRBV4-2 to TRBJ2-7; no reliable D call. The germline V gene encodes CDR1 LGHNA and CDR2 YNFKEQ. Trimming shortened V by 3 bases and J by 0 bases, and 9 bases separated the two germline ends. The CDR3 has 14 amino acids. CDR3 nucleotides: TGTGCCAGCAGCCATGACGGACCCTCCTACGAGCAGTACTTC. Encoded protein: CASSHDGPSYEQYF.

In regard to this clonotype: The junction and the germline gene differ at one end; a read error may be behind it. The rearrangement uses TRBV7-7 and TRBJ2-1; D is uncertain. There are 16 residues in the CDR3. Looked up from germline, CDR1 is SSHAT and CDR2 is FNYEAQ (reference sequence). The CDR3 is CASSLRPDLSYNEQFF. The CDR3 DNA reads TGTGCTAGCAGCTTAAGGCCCGATCTTTCCTACAATGAGCAGTTCTTC. Full variable domain (rest looked up from reference TRBV7-7 and TRBJ2-1): GAGVSQSPRYKVTKRGQDVTLRCDPISSHATLYWYQQALGQGPEFLTYFNYEAQPDKSGLPSDRFSAERPEGSISTLTIQRTEQRDSAMYRCASSLRPDLSYNEQFFGPGTRLTVL.

This sequence joins TRBV29-1 and TRBJ1-2, with 10 nucleotides matching TRBD1. After removal of 3 bases from V and 13 bases from J, the junction contained 14 bases not matched to a gene. This CDR3 region has 14 residues. Germline values: CDR1 SQVTM, CDR2 ANQGSEA. CDR3 in DNA: TGCAGCGTTGAGAGCCCGGGACAGGGGCAATCCGCCACCTTC. The encoded protein is CSVESPGQGQSATF.

This chain joins TRBV4-1 and TRBJ1-5, with no clear D. Trimming shortened V by 1 base and J by 0 bases, and 10 bases separated the two germline ends. Germline V CDR1 and CDR2: MGHRA, YSYEKL. The CDR3 length is 16 residues. Here the CDR3 reads CASSQGAVNSNQPQHF. The CDR3 DNA follows: TGCGCCAGCAGCCAAGGAGCGGTCAATAGCAATCAGCCCCAGCATTTT.

This clonotype was detected a few times. This chain uses TRBV24-1 with TRBJ2-1; 7 nucleotides match TRBD2. There are 15 residues in the CDR3. The trim removed 4 bases at V and 7 bases at J, leaving 9 bases unmatched. Germline CDR1 reads KGHDR; CDR2 reads SFDVKD. This CDR3 reads CATSEVGGRGNEQFF. The CDR3 DNA is TGTGCCACCAGTGAAGTGGGCGGGAGAGGTAATGAGCAGTTCTTC.

The V gene is TRBV7-6, the J gene TRBJ2-6; 7 positions match TRBD1. The CDR3 totals 17 residues. V lost 5 bases and J lost 0; bases outside the gene matches: 7. Germline lookup yields CDR1 SGHVS and CDR2 FNYEAQ. CDR3 sequence reads: CASSQGQSLSGANVLTF. CDR3 nucleotides: TGTGCCAGCAGCCAGGGACAGTCGCTCTCTGGGGCCAACGTCCTGACTTTC.

The rearrangement links TRBV6-5 to TRBJ2-3, with 14 bases fitting TRBD2. The V gene end was trimmed by 9 bases and the J gene end by 6 bases; junction bases not matched to a gene: 8. The CDR3 runs 15 residues. Per the germline V gene, CDR1 is MNHEY and CDR2 is SVGAGI. CDR3 sequence (DNA): TGTGCCAGTAGTCGACTAGCGGGAGGGTATGATACGCAGTATTTT. Its translation is CASSRLAGGYDTQYF.

This clonotype appeared once. CDR3 protein: CASSLLVGTIYEQYF. The CDR3 region has the DNA TGCGCCAGCAGCCTCCTAGTGGGGACGATCTACGAGCAGTACTTC. This chain connects TRBV5-1 to TRBJ2-7, with D possibly being TRBD1 or TRBD2 (5 bases each). CDR1 is SGHRS and CDR2 is YFSETQ in the germline V gene. The CDR3 extends over 15 amino acids. Trimming stripped 4 bases from V and 3 bases from J, with 17 bases between.

The chain joins TRBV20-1 to TRBJ2-7; no firm D call. Germline V gene sequence: CDR1 DFQATT, CDR2 SNEGSKA (reference sequence). Trimming stripped 6 bases from V and 2 bases from J, with 14 bases between. CDR3 length equals 13 residues. CDR3 amino acids: CSAGVRLPYEQYF. CDR3 DNA sequence: TGCAGTGCCGGCGTGCGGTTACCCTACGAGCAGTACTTC.

The chain couples TRBV12-3 or TRBV12-4 to TRBJ2-1; 10 nucleotides agree with TRBD2. V lost 3 bases and J lost 10; bases outside the gene matches: 9. CDR3 length: 15 residues. This chain's CDR3 is CASSFRVAGGVEQFF. CDR3 nucleotide sequence: TGTGCCAGCAGTTTCCGGGTAGCGGGAGGAGTGGAGCAGTTCTTC.

The table lists this clonotype with a few counts. The V and J genes are TRBV10-1 and TRBJ2-7; the match to TRBD2 covers 12 bases. The J segment lost 4 bases and the V segment lost 0 bases, leaving 7 bases of the junction unmatched. Looked up from germline, CDR1 is WNHNN and CDR2 is SYGVQD (reference sequence). The CDR3 sequence is 17 residues long. The CDR3 nucleotides are TGCGCCAGCAGTGAGTCTGGACTAGCGGGATTAGGGTACGAGCAGTACTTC. It codes for CASSESGLAGLGYEQYF.

This clonotype was detected a few times. The rearrangement uses TRBV10-3 and TRBJ2-1, with 8 bases lining up with TRBD1. Per the germline V gene, CDR1 is ENHRY and CDR2 is SYGVKD. The CDR3 is made up of 15 amino acids. Trimming removed 2 bases from V and 1 base from J; junction bases left unmatched: 1. The CDR3 is CAISEDRGSYNEQFF. In DNA, the CDR3 is TGTGCCATCAGTGAGGACAGGGGATCCTACAATGAGCAGTTCTTC.

Only a few counts were recorded for this clonotype. V gene TRBV12-3 or TRBV12-4 combines with J gene TRBJ2-1; D possibly corresponds to TRBD2 (6 bases). Trimming removed 6 bases at V and 9 bases at J, with 18 bases between. The CDR3 is 14 residues long. CDR3 sequence: CASSLVGGTAEQFF. CDR3 coding DNA: TGTGCCAGCAGCCTCGTAGGAGGGACGGCTGAGCAGTTCTTC.

This chain joins TRBV27 and TRBJ2-4; D not resolved. The J call could be wrong; TRBJ2-5 is a better fit for the DNA end. Germline V gives CDR1 MNHEY, CDR2 SMNVEV (reference sequence). The CDR3 has 13 residues. The CDR3 region is CASRKRRQETQYF. The CDR3 nucleotides are TGTGCCAGCAGAAAGCGTCGCCAAGAGACCCAGTACTTC.

The chain combines TRBV10-3 with TRBJ2-7; 12 bases fit TRBD2. With 10 bases clipped from V and 0 bases from J, the junction kept 4 bases outside the gene matches. Looked up from germline, CDR1 is ENHRY and CDR2 is SYGVKD. The CDR3 contains 14 residues. The CDR3: CATRLAGDSYEQYF. CDR3 DNA: TGTGCCACCCGACTAGCGGGAGACTCCTACGAGCAGTACTTC.

The rearrangement uses TRBV25-1 and TRBJ1-2; maybe TRBD1 (5 bases). Germline lookup yields CDR1 MGHDK and CDR2 SYGVNS. The CDR3 totals 15 residues. Between the trimmed V and J ends, which lost 3 bases and 1 base, there was a span of 12 bases. CDR3 amino acids: CASSDKGRRNYGYTF. DNA of the CDR3: TGTGCCAGCAGTGACAAGGGGAGGCGTAACTATGGCTACACCTTC.

The rearrangement joins TRBV12-3 or TRBV12-4 to TRBJ2-3; 11 nucleotides line up with TRBD2. With V trimmed by 4 bases and J by 6 bases, 6 bases remained unmatched. CDR3 length: 15 residues. DNA of the CDR3: TGTGCCAGCAGTTCAGAAAGACTAGCGGGGGATACGCAGTATTTT. This translates into CASSSERLAGDTQYF.

The V call is TRBV9, the J call TRBJ2-1; TRBD1 aligns across 9 bases. The CDR3 has 15 residues. CDR1 and CDR2 from the germline V gene are SGDLS and YYNGEE. After removal of 3 bases from V and 2 bases from J, the junction contained 3 bases not matched to a gene. The CDR3 spells CASSEQGAPYNEQFF. CDR3 coding DNA: TGTGCCAGCAGCGAACAGGGGGCCCCCTACAATGAGCAGTTCTTC. Complete variable domain (other parts from reference TRBV9 and TRBJ2-1): DSGVTQTPKHLITATGQRVTLRCSPRSGDLSVYWYQQSLDQGLQFLIQYYNGEERAKGNILERFSAQQFPDLHSELNLSSLELGDSALYFCASSEQGAPYNEQFFGPGTRLTVL.

The CDR3 DNA is TGCGCCAGCAGCTCCCTCGGGGGGGGCGACGCCTATGGCTACACCTTC. Translation: CASSSLGGGDAYGYTF. The V call is TRBV5-1, the J call TRBJ1-2; possibly TRBD1 for D (6 bases). Germline V gene data show CDR1 as SGHRS and CDR2 as YFSETQ. V was trimmed by 3 bases and J by 4 bases, leaving 19 bases between them. The CDR3 spans 16 residues.

The V gene is TRBV7-3, the J gene TRBJ1-1; 7 positions match TRBD1. From germline, CDR1 is SGHTA and CDR2 FQGTGA. Germline trimming cut 4 bases from V and 4 bases from J; bases unmatched to any gene: 6. The CDR3 has 14 amino acids. CDR3 region: CASSSNRGGTEAFF. The DNA of the CDR3 is TGTGCCAGCAGCTCTAACAGGGGAGGCACTGAAGCTTTCTTT.